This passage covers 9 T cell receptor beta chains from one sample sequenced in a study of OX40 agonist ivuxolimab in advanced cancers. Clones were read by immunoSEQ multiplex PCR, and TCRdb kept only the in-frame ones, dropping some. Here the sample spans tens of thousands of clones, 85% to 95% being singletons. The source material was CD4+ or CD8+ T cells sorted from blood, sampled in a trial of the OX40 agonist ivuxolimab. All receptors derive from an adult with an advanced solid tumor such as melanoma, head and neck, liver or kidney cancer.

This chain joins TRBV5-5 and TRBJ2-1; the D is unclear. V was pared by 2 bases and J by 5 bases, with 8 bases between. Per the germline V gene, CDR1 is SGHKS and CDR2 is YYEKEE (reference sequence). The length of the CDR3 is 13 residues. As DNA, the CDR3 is TGTGCCAGCAGCTTCGGACCTGACAATGAGCAGTTCTTC. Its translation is CASSFGPDNEQFF.

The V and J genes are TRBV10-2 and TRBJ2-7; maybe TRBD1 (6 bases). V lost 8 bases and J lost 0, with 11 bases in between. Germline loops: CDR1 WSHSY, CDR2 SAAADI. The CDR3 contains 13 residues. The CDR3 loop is CASLGQSSYEQYF. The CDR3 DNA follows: TGCGCCAGCTTGGGACAAAGCTCCTACGAGCAGTACTTC.

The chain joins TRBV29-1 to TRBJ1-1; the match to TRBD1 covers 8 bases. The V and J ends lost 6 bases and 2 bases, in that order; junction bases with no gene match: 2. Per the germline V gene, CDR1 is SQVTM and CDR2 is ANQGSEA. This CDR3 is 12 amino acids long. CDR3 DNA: TGCAGCGTCACAGGGGGAAACACTGAAGCTTTCTTT. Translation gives CSVTGGNTEAFF.

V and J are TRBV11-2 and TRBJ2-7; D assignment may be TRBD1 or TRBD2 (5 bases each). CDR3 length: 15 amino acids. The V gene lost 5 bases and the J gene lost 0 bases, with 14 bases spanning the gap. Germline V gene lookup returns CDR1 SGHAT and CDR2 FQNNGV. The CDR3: CASSPPGTVSYEQYF. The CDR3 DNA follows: TGTGCCAGCAGCCCCCCCGGGACGGTCTCCTACGAGCAGTACTTC.

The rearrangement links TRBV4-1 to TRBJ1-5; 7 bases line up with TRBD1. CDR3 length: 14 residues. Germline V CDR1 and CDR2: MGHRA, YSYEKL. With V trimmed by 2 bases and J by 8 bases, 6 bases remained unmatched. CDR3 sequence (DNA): TGCGCCAGCAGCCAAACAGGGGCGGGGGAGCCCCAGCATTTT. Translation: CASSQTGAGEPQHF.

CDR3 DNA sequence: TGTGCCAGCAGCTTATATCCGGGATTGTGGGCCAATGAGCAGTTCTTC. It codes for CASSLYPGLWANEQFF. V usage is TRBV7-2 and J usage is TRBJ2-1; a weak D match, TRBD2 (5 bases). Germline CDR1 is SGHTA and CDR2 is FQGNSA. Trimming took 2 bases from V and 6 from J, leaving 17 bases between them. This CDR3 has 16 residues.

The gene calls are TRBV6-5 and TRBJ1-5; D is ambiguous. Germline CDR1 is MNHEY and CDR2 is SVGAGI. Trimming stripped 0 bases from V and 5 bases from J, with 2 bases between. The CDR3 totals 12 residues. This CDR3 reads CASSYSHQPQHF. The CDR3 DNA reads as TGTGCCAGCAGTTACTCACATCAGCCCCAGCATTTT.

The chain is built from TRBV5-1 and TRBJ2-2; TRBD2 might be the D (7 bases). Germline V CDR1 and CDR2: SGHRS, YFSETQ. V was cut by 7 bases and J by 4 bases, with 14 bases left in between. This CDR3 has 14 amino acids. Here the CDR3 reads CASGQGGGTGELFF. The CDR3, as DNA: TGCGCCAGCGGCCAGGGAGGGGGCACCGGGGAGCTGTTTTTT.

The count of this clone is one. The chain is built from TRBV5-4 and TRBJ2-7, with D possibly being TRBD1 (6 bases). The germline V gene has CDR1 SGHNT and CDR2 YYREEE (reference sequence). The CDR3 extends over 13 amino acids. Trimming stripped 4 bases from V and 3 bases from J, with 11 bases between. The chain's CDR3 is CASSDGQSYEQYF. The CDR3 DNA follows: TGTGCCAGCAGCGACGGACAGAGCTACGAGCAGTACTTC.